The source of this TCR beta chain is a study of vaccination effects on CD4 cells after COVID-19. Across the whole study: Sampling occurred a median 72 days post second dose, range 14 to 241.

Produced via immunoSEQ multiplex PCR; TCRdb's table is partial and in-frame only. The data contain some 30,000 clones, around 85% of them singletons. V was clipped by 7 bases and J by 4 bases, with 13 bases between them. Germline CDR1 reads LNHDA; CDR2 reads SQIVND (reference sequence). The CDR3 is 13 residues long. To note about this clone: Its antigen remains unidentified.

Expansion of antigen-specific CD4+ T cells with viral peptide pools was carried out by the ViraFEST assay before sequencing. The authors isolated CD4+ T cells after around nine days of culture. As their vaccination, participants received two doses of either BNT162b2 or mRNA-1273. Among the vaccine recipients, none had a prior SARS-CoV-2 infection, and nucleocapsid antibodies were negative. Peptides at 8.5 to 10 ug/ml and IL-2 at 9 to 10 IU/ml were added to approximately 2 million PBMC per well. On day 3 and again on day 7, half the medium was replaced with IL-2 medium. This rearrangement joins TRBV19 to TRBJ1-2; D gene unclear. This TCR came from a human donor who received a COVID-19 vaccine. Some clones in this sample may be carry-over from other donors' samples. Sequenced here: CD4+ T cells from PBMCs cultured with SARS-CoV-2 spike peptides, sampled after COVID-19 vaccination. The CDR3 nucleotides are TGTGCCAGTATTGCGGACGCAAGCTATGGCTACACCTTC. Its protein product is CASIADASYGYTF.